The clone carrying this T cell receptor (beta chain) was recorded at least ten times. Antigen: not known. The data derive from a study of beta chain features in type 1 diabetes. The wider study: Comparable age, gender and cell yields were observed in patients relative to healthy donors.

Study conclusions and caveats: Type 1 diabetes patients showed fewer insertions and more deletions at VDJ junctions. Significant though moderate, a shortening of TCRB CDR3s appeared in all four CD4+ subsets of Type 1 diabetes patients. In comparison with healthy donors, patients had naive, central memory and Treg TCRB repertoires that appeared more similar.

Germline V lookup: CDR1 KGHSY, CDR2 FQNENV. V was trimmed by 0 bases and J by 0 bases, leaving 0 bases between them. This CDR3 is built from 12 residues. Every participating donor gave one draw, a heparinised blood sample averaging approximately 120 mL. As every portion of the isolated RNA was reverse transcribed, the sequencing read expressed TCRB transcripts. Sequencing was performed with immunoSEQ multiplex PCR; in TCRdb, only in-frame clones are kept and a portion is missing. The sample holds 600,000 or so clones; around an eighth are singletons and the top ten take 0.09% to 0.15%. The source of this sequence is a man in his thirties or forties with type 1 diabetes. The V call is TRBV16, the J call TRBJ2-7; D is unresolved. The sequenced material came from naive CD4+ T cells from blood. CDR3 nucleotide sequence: TGTGCCAGCAGCCAATCCTCCTACGAGCAGTACTTC. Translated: CASSQSSYEQYF.